A single sample gave rise to the 31 T cell receptor beta chains below, sequenced in a study of blood T cell repertoires in COVID-19. This table comes from immunoSEQ multiplex PCR, and its TCRdb copy is limited to in-frame clones, with some not included. This sample has hundreds of thousands of clones, with 85% to 90% found just once. Material for sequencing was PBMCs or T cells enriched from blood (not recorded which). The receptors shown here come from a man aged 25-45 years who had recovered from COVID-19.

This clone appeared once. J is TRBJ2-3 and V is TRBV30, with TRBD1 identical over 8 bases. There are 15 residues in the CDR3. The trim removed 3 bases at V and 4 bases at J, leaving 9 bases unmatched. The V gene's germline CDR1 is GTSNPN and CDR2 SVGIG (reference sequence). The CDR3 loop reads CAWRDGQGAADTQYF. The CDR3 nucleotides read TGTGCCTGGAGGGATGGACAGGGTGCAGCAGATACGCAGTATTTT.

The chain links TRBV11-1 to TRBJ2-7; D call uncertain. Trimming removed 1 base at V and 4 bases at J, with 11 bases between. In germline, CDR1 is SGHAT, CDR2 FQDESV (reference sequence). This CDR3 contains 14 residues. Here the CDR3 DNA reads TGTGCCAGCAGCTTAGGCTCAGGTTCTTACGAGCAGTACTTC. Its protein product is CASSLGSGSYEQYF.

V gene TRBV6-5 combines with J gene TRBJ1-2; D gene ambiguous. The V end was cut by 2 bases, the J end by 2 bases, with 15 bases between. There are 16 residues in the CDR3. In germline, CDR1 is MNHEY, CDR2 SVGAGI. CDR3 protein: CASSYRKGAGNYGYTF. Here the CDR3 DNA reads TGTGCCAGCAGTTACAGGAAGGGAGCTGGGAACTATGGCTACACCTTC.

The rearrangement links TRBV28 to TRBJ1-1; D call uncertain. CDR3 size: 12 residues. Deletions cut 2 bases from V and 8 bases from J, with 9 bases between. Germline V gene sequence: CDR1 MDHEN, CDR2 SYDVKM. The chain's CDR3 is CASSLSGREAFF. The CDR3 DNA reads as TGTGCCAGCAGTTTAAGCGGGCGGGAAGCTTTCTTT. The full variable domain, completed using reference TRBV28 and TRBJ1-1, is DVKVTQSSRYLVKRTGEKVFLECVQDMDHENMFWYRQDPGLGLRLIYFSYDVKMKEKGDIPEGYSVSREKKERFSLILESASTNQTSMYLCASSLSGREAFFGQGTRLTVV.

The V and J genes are TRBV5-1 and TRBJ2-5, with D possibly TRBD2 on 5 matching bases. The length of the CDR3 is 16 residues. CDR1 and CDR2 (germline): SGHRS, YFSETQ. Trimming shortened V by 0 bases and J by 4 bases, and 16 bases separated the two germline ends. The CDR3 bases are TGCGCCAGCAGCTTGGAAGGTCGTGGGAGTGGAGAGACCCAGTACTTC. The encoded protein is CASSLEGRGSGETQYF.

The chain employs TRBV12-3 or TRBV12-4 and TRBJ1-5; D is unresolved. The CDR3 has 13 amino acids. Trimming removed 6 bases from V and 4 bases from J, with 10 bases in between. The CDR3 DNA sequence: TGTGCCAGCAGACGGTCACAGAATCAGCCCCAGCATTTT. This translates into CASRRSQNQPQHF.

V is TRBV4-2 and J is TRBJ2-1, with TRBD2 identical over 12 bases. CDR1 and CDR2 from the germline V gene are LGHNA and YNFKEQ. After removal of 3 bases from V and 4 bases from J, the junction contained 1 base not matched to a gene. The CDR3 consists of 15 residues. The CDR3, as DNA: TGTGCCAGCAGCCAGGGACTAGCGGGTTACAATGAGCAGTTCTTC. This translates into CASSQGLAGYNEQFF.

This chain links TRBV11-2 with TRBJ2-5; D is undetermined. V was shortened by 5 bases and J by 3 bases, with 7 bases between the two germline ends. The CDR3 loop spans 12 amino acids. The germline V gene encodes CDR1 SGHAT and CDR2 FQNNGV. The CDR3 DNA follows: TGTGCCAGCAGCCCCCCTAAAGAGACCCAGTACTTC. Protein: CASSPPKETQYF. Combining the CDR3 with reference TRBV11-2 and TRBJ2-5 gives the whole variable domain EAGVAQSPRYKIIEKRQSVAFWCNPISGHATLYWYQQILGQGPKLLIQFQNNGVVDDSQLPKDRFSAERLKGVDSTLKIQPAKLEDSAVYLCASSPPKETQYFGPGTRLLVL.

The chain carries TRBV2 and TRBJ1-2, with no clear D. This CDR3 has 12 amino acids. The V end lost 7 bases, the J end lost 8 bases, and 14 bases lay between the germline ends. Germline values: CDR1 SNHLY, CDR2 FYNNEI. CDR3 bases: TGTGCCAGCAAGGCGACGTCGGGAGGCTACACCTTC. Amino acid sequence: CASKATSGGYTF.

The genes are TRBV3-1 (or the pseudogene TRBV3-2) and TRBJ1-4; D is unclear. The CDR3 spans 14 residues. CDR1 LGHDT and CDR2 YNNKEL come from the germline V gene (reference sequence). V dropped 1 base and J dropped 5 bases, with 8 bases sitting between them. As DNA, the CDR3 is TGTGCCAGCAGCCAAGCGGGATGGAATGAAAAACTGTTTTTT. It translates to CASSQAGWNEKLFF.

This clone was counted between two and nine times. The chain couples TRBV5-1 to TRBJ2-1; 9 bases are shared with TRBD2. V gave up 4 bases and J gave up 3 bases; unmatched junction bases: 17. Germline CDR1 reads SGHRS; CDR2 reads YFSETQ. The CDR3 contains 19 residues. CDR3 bases: TGCGCCAGCAGCCAAACGACTAGCGGCTATATTCGCAACTACAATGAGCAGTTCTTC. Translated: CASSQTTSGYIRNYNEQFF. Drawing the rest from reference TRBV5-1 and TRBJ2-1, the complete variable domain is KAGVTQTPRYLIKTRGQQVTLSCSPISGHRSVSWYQQTPGQGLQFLFEYFSETQRNKGNFPGRFSGRQFSNSRSEMNVSTLELGDSALYLCASSQTTSGYIRNYNEQFFGPGTRLTVL.

The chain is built from TRBV6-5 and TRBJ2-7; TRBD1 is a possible D gene (6 bases). From germline, CDR1 is MNHEY and CDR2 SVGAGI. This CDR3 is 13 amino acids long. V was clipped by 6 bases and J by 0 bases, with 9 bases between them. The CDR3 here is CASRRDTSYEQYF. Written as DNA, the CDR3 is TGTGCCAGCAGACGGGACACCTCCTACGAGCAGTACTTC.

J is TRBJ2-7 and V is TRBV7-9; D remains unclear. The CDR3 sequence is 13 residues long. Trimming removed 3 bases at V and 3 bases at J, with 9 bases between. Germline V gene lookup returns CDR1 SEHNR and CDR2 FQNEAQ (reference sequence). CDR3 region: CASSFNEVYEQYF. In nucleotides, the CDR3 is TGTGCCAGCAGCTTCAATGAGGTCTACGAGCAGTACTTC.

The chain's CDR3 is CASSPFEPDLNTEAFF. DNA of the CDR3: TGTGCCAGCTCACCATTCGAACCAGATCTGAACACTGAAGCTTTCTTT. The chain links TRBV18 to TRBJ1-1, with D hard to call. Trimming left V 2 bases short and J 0 bases short, with 13 bases between. This CDR3 region has 16 residues. Germline CDR1 and CDR2: KGHSH and LQKENI.

V gene TRBV10-3 combines with J gene TRBJ1-2; perhaps TRBD1 as D (6 bases). This CDR3 has 14 residues. The germline V gene encodes CDR1 ENHRY and CDR2 SYGVKD. Trimming stripped 0 bases from V and 8 bases from J, with 13 bases between. The CDR3 DNA is TGTGCCATCAGTGAGTCGTCACAGGGAGCCGGCTACACCTTC. Translating it yields CAISESSQGAGYTF.

The rearrangement uses TRBV12-3 or TRBV12-4 and TRBJ2-2; D remains ambiguous. The CDR3 runs 13 residues. V lost 3 bases, J lost 6 bases, and 8 bases lay in between. The CDR3 reads CASSLSESGELFF. The CDR3 DNA reads TGTGCCAGCAGTTTGAGTGAATCCGGGGAGCTGTTTTTT.

This clone was seen once. The chain joins TRBV19 to TRBJ2-1; 8 bases are a match to TRBD2. Germline V lookup: CDR1 LNHDA, CDR2 SQIVND (reference sequence). This CDR3 comprises 14 residues. J gave up 3 bases and V 6 bases, and 4 bases lay outside the gene matches. CDR3 loop: CASSMGLDYNEQFF. CDR3 nucleotides: TGTGCCAGTAGCATGGGACTAGACTACAATGAGCAGTTCTTC. Based on the CDR3 plus reference TRBV19 and TRBJ2-1, the full variable domain is DGGITQSPKYLFRKEGQNVTLSCEQNLNHDAMYWYRQDPGQGLRLIYYSQIVNDFQKGDIAEGYSVSREKKESFPLTVTSAQKNPTAFYLCASSMGLDYNEQFFGPGTRLTVL.

The chain is built from TRBV6-1 and TRBJ2-7, with 9 bases that match TRBD2. V was pared by 2 bases and J by 0 bases, with 17 bases of the junction left unmatched. The CDR3 contains 20 residues. Germline V gene lookup returns CDR1 MNHNS and CDR2 SASEGT. DNA of the CDR3: TGTGCCAGCAGTGAACTCGAAGGGACTAGCAGTTTTTCCAGCTCCTACGAGCAGTACTTC. It codes for CASSELEGTSSFSSSYEQYF.

Details on this clone: The junction differs from germline at one of its ends, possibly a read error. The chain uses TRBV19 and TRBJ1-5; tentative D call: TRBD1 (5 bases). This CDR3 contains 15 residues. Germline V gene sequence: CDR1 LNHDA, CDR2 SQIVND (reference sequence). The CDR3 DNA follows: TGTGCCAGTAGTGAGGGAGGGACCAGCATTCAGCCCCAGCATTTT. Protein product: CASSEGGTSIQPQHF. Together with reference TRBV19 and TRBJ1-5, the CDR3 gives the full variable domain: DGGITQSPKYLFRKEGQNVTLSCEQNLNHDAMYWYRQDPGQGLRLIYYSQIVNDFQKGDIAEGYSVSREKKESFPLTVTSAQKNPTAFYLCASSEGGTSIQPQHFGDGTRLSIL.

This chain uses TRBV28 with TRBJ1-5; 7 nucleotides match TRBD1. The CDR3 length is 14 residues. The germline gives CDR1 MDHEN, CDR2 SYDVKM. Trimming took 1 base from V and 5 from J; bases not matched to a gene: 2. The CDR3 DNA sequence: TGTGCCAGCAGTTTATCGGACAGGTATCAGCCCCAGCATTTT. Its translation is CASSLSDRYQPQHF.

Notes on this clone: Sequence at one end of the junction differs from germline and may be a read error. The V and J genes are TRBV5-3 and TRBJ1-2; D gene unclear. TRBV5-3 qualifies as an ORF whose function is uncertain. The CDR3 is made up of 14 amino acids. The CDR3 protein is CVRSLCPQNRGYTF. The CDR3 DNA is TGTGTCAGAAGCTTGTGTCCACAGAATCGTGGCTACACCTTC.

The chain is built from TRBV12-5 and TRBJ1-4; D is possibly TRBD1 (5 bases). Deletions cut 9 bases from V and 4 bases from J, with 15 bases between. The CDR3 contains 14 residues. Germline-derived CDR1 and CDR2 are LGHNT and FRNRAP. The CDR3 loop reads CASGQTAGNEKLFF. CDR3 coding DNA: TGTGCTAGCGGCCAGACAGCTGGTAATGAAAAACTGTTTTTT.

This clone was seen a single time. This chain links TRBV18 with TRBJ2-7, with unresolved D. There are 14 residues in the CDR3. Germline CDR1 and CDR2: KGHSH and LQKENI. V shed 2 bases and J shed 2 bases, with 10 bases lying between them. CDR3 in amino acids: CASSPGQFTYEQYF. The CDR3 DNA sequence: TGTGCCAGCTCACCAGGGCAGTTTACCTACGAGCAGTACTTC.

The genes are TRBV27 and TRBJ2-3, with D hard to call. The CDR3 is made up of 17 amino acids. Germline assignment: CDR1 MNHEY and CDR2 SMNVEV (reference sequence). The V end lost 4 bases, the J end lost 1 base, and 18 bases lay between the germline ends. CDR3 sequence (DNA): TGTGCCAGCAGTTCCATGACAAAAACTTTCGGCACAGATACGCAGTATTTT. Translating it yields CASSSMTKTFGTDTQYF.

V gene TRBV7-9 combines with J gene TRBJ2-5, with 12 bases identical to TRBD2. The germline gives CDR1 SEHNR, CDR2 FQNEAQ (reference sequence). V dropped 5 bases and J dropped 2; count of bases not matched to a gene: 6. The CDR3 extends over 16 amino acids. CDR3 in DNA: TGTGCCAGCAGCGCCCCTGGACTAGCGGGACAAGAGACCCAGTACTTC. Translating gives CASSAPGLAGQETQYF.

Comments on this clone: Other DNA sequences in the same sample also yield this CDR3. This chain joins TRBV7-9 and TRBJ2-1, with 9 positions matching TRBD2. The J segment lost 4 bases and the V segment lost 3 bases, leaving 4 bases of the junction unmatched. The V gene's germline CDR1 is SEHNR and CDR2 FQNEAQ (reference sequence). CDR3 length: 15 residues. The CDR3 protein is CASSLTSGVYNEQFF. The CDR3 region has the DNA TGTGCCAGCAGCTTGACTAGCGGAGTTTACAATGAGCAGTTCTTC.

The rearrangement joins TRBV7-9 to TRBJ1-5, with TRBD1 as a possible D gene (5 bases). V was trimmed by 3 bases and J by 6 bases, leaving 12 bases between them. This CDR3 contains 14 residues. Germline V gene data show CDR1 as SEHNR and CDR2 as FQNEAQ (reference sequence). The CDR3 region has the DNA TGTGCCAGCAGCTTCGGGGGGGACGGTCAGCCCCAGCATTTT. It is translated as CASSFGGDGQPQHF. The entire variable domain, with the rest obtained from reference TRBV7-9 and TRBJ1-5, is as follows: DTGVSQNPRHKITKRGQNVTFRCDPISEHNRLYWYRQTLGQGPEFLTYFQNEAQLEKSRLLSDRFSAERPKGSFSTLEIQRTEQGDSAMYLCASSFGGDGQPQHFGDGTRLSIL.

This rearrangement joins TRBV28 to TRBJ2-7, with 9 bases aligning to TRBD1. This CDR3 comprises 15 residues. CDR1 MDHEN and CDR2 SYDVKM come from the germline V gene. The J segment lost 5 bases and the V segment lost 5 bases, leaving 10 bases of the junction unmatched. The CDR3 DNA sequence: TGTGCCAGCAGTGTCCGGGACAGGGAAATCAACGAGCAGTACTTC. Protein sequence: CASSVRDREINEQYF.

J is TRBJ2-3 and V is TRBV5-8, with 9 bases aligning to TRBD1. J was trimmed by 0 bases and V by 2 bases; bases with no gene match: 1. CDR1 is SGHTS and CDR2 is YDEGEE in the germline V gene. This CDR3 comprises 15 residues. CDR3 protein: CASSFGQGSTDTQYF. The CDR3 region has the DNA TGTGCCAGCAGCTTCGGACAGGGGAGCACAGATACGCAGTATTTT. Full variable domain (outside the CDR3, taken from reference TRBV5-8 and TRBJ2-3): EAGVTQSPTHLIKTRGQQATLRCSPISGHTSVYWYQQALGLGLQFLLWYDEGEERNRGNFPPRFSGRQFPNYSSELNVNALELEDSALYLCASSFGQGSTDTQYFGPGTRLTVL.

The chain employs TRBV7-6 and TRBJ1-2; D is ambiguous. Germline V gene sequence: CDR1 SGHVS, CDR2 FNYEAQ. Trimming left V 4 bases short and J 5 bases short, with 5 bases between. The CDR3 length is 11 residues. CDR3 nucleotide sequence: TGTGCCAGCAGCTCTTCGTATGGCTACACCTTC. It translates to CASSSSYGYTF.

This chain uses TRBV28 with TRBJ1-5; a weak D match, TRBD1 (5 bases). V lost 5 bases, J lost 0 bases, and 8 bases lay in between. Germline V lookup: CDR1 MDHEN, CDR2 SYDVKM. The CDR3 is made up of 14 amino acids. The CDR3 protein is CASSAGGSNQPQHF. Here the CDR3 DNA reads TGTGCCAGCAGTGCGGGGGGTAGCAATCAGCCCCAGCATTTT.